Here is one T cell receptor (beta chain) with its context. Its target is not known. The assay was immunoSEQ multiplex PCR, and TCRdb's table has in-frame clones only and misses some. Among tens of thousands of clones listed, 86% were seen once. Systemic immunosuppression or autoimmune disease history was grounds to exclude patients. The sampling schedule covered blood at baseline, cycle 4 day 1, and cycle 7 day 1. The data are from a study of OX40 agonist ivuxolimab in advanced cancers. Across the whole study: Aged about 20 to 85 with a mean of about 63 years, they were 75% to 85% male.

Study findings and constraints: CD8+ T cells averaged more expanded clones than CD4+.

The CDR3 length is 14 residues. V was pared by 7 bases and J by 5 bases, with 6 bases of the junction left unmatched. CDR1 MNHEY and CDR2 SVGAGI come from the germline V gene. This receptor was identified in an adult with an advanced solid tumor such as melanoma, head and neck, liver or kidney cancer. The sequences come from CD4+ or CD8+ T cells sorted from blood, collected in a trial of the OX40 agonist ivuxolimab. This sequence joins TRBV6-5 and TRBJ2-2; 8 bases are shared with TRBD1. CDR3 sequence: CASTGDRLTGELFF. The DNA for the CDR3 is TGTGCCAGCACCGGGGACAGGTTGACCGGGGAGCTGTTTTTT.